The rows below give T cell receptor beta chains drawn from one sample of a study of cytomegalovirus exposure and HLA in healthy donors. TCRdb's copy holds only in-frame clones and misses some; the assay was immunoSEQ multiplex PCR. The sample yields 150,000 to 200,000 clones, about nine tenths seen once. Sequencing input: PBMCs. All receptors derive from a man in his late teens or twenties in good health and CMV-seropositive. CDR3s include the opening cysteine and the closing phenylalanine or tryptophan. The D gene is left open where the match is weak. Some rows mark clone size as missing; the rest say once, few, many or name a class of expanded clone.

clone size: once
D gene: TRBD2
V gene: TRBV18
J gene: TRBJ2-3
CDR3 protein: CASSRAGGTFTDTQYF
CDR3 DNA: TGTGCCAGCTCACGGGCGGGAGGAACCTTCACAGATACGCAGTATTTT

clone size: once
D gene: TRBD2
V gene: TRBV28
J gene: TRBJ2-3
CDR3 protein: CASSLPQGSGSTDTQYF
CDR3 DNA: TGTGCCAGCAGTTTACCCCAGGGTAGCGGGAGCACAGATACGCAGTATTTT

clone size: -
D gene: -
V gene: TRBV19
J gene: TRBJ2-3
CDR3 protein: CASSRTGIVGGSYSTDTQYF
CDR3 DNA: TGTGCCAGTAGTAGAACAGGGATTGTAGGGGGTAGCTATAGCACAGATACGCAGTATTTT

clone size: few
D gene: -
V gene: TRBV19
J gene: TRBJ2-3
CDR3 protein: CASSIGGASSTRDTQYF
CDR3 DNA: TGTGCCAGTAGTATAGGGGGAGCGTCCTCAACTCGGGATACGCAGTATTTT

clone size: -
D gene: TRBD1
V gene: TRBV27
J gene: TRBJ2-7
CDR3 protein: CASSFGQGYEQYF
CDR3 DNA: TGTGCCAGCAGTTTCGGACAGGGCTACGAGCAGTACTTC

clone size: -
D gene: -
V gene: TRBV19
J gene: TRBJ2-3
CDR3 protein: CASSIDQGMTDTQYF
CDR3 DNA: TGTGCCAGTAGTATAGATCAGGGAATGACAGATACGCAGTATTTT

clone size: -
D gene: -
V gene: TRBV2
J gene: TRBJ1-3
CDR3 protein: CASIKDTASGNTIYF
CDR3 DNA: TGTGCCAGCATTAAGGACACCGCCTCTGGAAACACCATATATTTT

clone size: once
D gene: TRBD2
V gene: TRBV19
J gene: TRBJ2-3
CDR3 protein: CASGLAVTDTQYF
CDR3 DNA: TGTGCCAGCGGACTAGCGGTCACAGATACGCAGTATTTT

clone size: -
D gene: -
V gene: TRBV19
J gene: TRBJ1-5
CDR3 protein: CASSMGGYSNQPQHF
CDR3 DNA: TGTGCCAGTAGTATGGGAGGGTATAGCAATCAGCCCCAGCATTTT

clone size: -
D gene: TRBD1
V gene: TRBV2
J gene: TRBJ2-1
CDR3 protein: CASSRMTGWNEQFF
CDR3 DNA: TGTGCCAGCAGTCGAATGACAGGGTGGAATGAGCAGTTCTTC

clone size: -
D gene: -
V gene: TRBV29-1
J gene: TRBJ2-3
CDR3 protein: CSAQIGFTSTDTQYF
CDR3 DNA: TGCAGCGCCCAAATCGGTTTTACTAGCACAGATACGCAGTATTTT

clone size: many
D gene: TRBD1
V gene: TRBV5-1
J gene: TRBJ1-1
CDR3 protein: CASSLGDRVTEAFF
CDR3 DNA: TGCGCCAGCAGCTTAGGGGACAGGGTCACTGAAGCTTTCTTT

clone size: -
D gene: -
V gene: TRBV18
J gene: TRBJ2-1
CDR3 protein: CASSPPSSYNEQFF
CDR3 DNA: TGTGCCAGCTCACCACCGTCCAGCTACAATGAGCAGTTCTTC

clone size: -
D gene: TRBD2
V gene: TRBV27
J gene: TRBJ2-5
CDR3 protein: CASSLSGSFGETQYF
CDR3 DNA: TGTGCCAGCAGTTTAAGCGGGAGCTTTGGGGAGACCCAGTACTTC

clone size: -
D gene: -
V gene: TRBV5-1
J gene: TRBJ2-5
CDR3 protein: CASSPRPQAPQETQYF
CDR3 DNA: TGCGCCAGCAGCCCCAGACCGCAGGCTCCCCAAGAGACCCAGTACTTC

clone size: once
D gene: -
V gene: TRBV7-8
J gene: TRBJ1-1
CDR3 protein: CASSFTENTEAFF
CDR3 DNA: TGTGCCAGCAGCTTTACAGAAAACACTGAAGCTTTCTTT

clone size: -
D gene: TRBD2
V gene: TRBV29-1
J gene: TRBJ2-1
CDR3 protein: CSVKGTSGRASEQFF
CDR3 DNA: TGCAGCGTAAAGGGGACTAGCGGGAGGGCCAGTGAGCAGTTCTTC

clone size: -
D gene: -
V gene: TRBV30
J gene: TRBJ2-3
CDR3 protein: CAWSVQLGVRDTQYF
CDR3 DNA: TGTGCCTGGAGTGTACAGCTCGGGGTTAGAGATACGCAGTATTTT

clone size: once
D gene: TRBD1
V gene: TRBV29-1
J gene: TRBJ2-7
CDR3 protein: CSAIQGPYEQYF
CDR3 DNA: TGCAGCGCTATACAGGGGCCCTACGAGCAGTACTTC

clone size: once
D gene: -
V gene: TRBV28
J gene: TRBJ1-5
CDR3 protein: CASSSAGRWGQPQHF
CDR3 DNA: TGTGCCAGCAGTTCGGCAGGGAGGTGGGGTCAGCCCCAGCATTTT

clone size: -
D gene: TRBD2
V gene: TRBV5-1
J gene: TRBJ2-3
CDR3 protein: CASSLVVREKSDTQYF
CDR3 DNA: TGCGCCAGCAGCTTGGTAGTGCGGGAGAAGTCAGATACGCAGTATTTT

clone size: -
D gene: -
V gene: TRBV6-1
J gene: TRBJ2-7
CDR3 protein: CASSEAGVVDSYEQYF
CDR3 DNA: TGTGCCAGCAGTGAAGCCGGGGTAGTAGACTCCTACGAGCAGTACTTC

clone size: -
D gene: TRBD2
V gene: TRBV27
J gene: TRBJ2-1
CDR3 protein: CASLGLAGVGEQFF
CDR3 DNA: TGTGCCAGCTTGGGACTAGCGGGAGTTGGTGAGCAGTTCTTC

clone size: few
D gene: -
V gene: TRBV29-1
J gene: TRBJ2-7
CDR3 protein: CSVETTVPSYEQYF
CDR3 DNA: TGCAGCGTTGAAACCACAGTTCCCTCCTACGAGCAGTACTTC

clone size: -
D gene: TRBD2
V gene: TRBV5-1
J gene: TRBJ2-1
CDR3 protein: CASSPGGTSGEYNEQFF
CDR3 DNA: TGCGCCAGCAGCCCGGGGGGAACTAGCGGGGAATACAATGAGCAGTTCTTC

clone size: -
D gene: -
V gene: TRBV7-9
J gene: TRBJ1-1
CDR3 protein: CASSLGLGADTEAFF
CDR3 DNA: TGTGCCAGCAGCTTAGGTCTGGGGGCGGACACTGAAGCTTTCTTT

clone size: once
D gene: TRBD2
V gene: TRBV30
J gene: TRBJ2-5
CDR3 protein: CAWRGLAGETQYF
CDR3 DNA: TGTGCCTGGCGTGGGCTAGCGGGGGAGACCCAGTACTTC

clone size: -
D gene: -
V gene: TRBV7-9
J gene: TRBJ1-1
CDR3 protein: CASSQSYTEAFF
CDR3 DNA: TGTGCCAGCAGCCAGTCTTACACTGAAGCTTTCTTT

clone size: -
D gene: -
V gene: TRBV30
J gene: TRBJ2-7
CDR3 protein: CAWSVGSEDKLEQYF
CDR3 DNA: TGTGCCTGGAGTGTAGGGTCCGAGGACAAGTTGGAGCAGTACTTC

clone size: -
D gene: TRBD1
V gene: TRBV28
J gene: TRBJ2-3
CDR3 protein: CASSYRDRVEDTQYF
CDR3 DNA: TGTGCCAGCAGTTACAGGGACAGGGTAGAGGATACGCAGTATTTT

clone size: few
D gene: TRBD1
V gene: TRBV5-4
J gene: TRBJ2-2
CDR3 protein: CASSSDRGGTGELFF
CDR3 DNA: TGTGCCAGCAGCTCGGACAGGGGGGGCACCGGGGAGCTGTTTTTT

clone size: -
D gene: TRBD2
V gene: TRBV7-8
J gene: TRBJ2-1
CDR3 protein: CASSSRTSEVDEQFF
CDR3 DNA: TGTGCCAGCAGCTCAAGGACTAGCGAGGTGGATGAGCAGTTCTTC

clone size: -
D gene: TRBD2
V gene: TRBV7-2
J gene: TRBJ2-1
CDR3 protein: CANTGLESYNEQFF
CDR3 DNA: TGTGCCAATACGGGACTAGAGTCCTACAATGAGCAGTTCTTC

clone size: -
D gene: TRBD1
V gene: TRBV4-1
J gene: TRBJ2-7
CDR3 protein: CASSQTGGAFYEQYF
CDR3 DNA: TGCGCCAGCAGCCAGACAGGGGGCGCCTTCTACGAGCAGTACTTC

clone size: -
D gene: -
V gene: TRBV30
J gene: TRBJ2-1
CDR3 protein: CAWSLGAREQFF
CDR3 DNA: TGTGCCTGGAGTTTAGGGGCCAGGGAGCAGTTCTTC

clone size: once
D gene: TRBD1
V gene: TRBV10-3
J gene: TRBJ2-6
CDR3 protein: CAIRPNVGTGTTDSGANVLTF
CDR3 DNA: TGTGCCATCAGACCTAACGTGGGGACAGGGACCACAGACTCTGGGGCCAACGTCCTGACTTTC

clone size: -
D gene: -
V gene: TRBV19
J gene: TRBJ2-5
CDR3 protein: CASSAYRAAPIETQYF
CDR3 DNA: TGTGCCAGTAGTGCCTACAGGGCAGCCCCGATAGAGACCCAGTACTTC

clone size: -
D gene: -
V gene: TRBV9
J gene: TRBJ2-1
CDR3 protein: CASSVAAGLYNEQFF
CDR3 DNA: TGTGCCAGCAGCGTAGCTGCGGGACTCTACAATGAGCAGTTCTTC

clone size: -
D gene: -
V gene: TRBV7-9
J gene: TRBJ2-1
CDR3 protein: CASSFTTGGDEQFF
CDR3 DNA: TGTGCCAGCAGCTTTACTACGGGGGGCGATGAGCAGTTCTTC

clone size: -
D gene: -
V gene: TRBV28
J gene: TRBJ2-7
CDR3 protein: CASSLATYEQYF
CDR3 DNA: TGTGCCAGCAGTTTAGCTACCTACGAGCAGTACTTC

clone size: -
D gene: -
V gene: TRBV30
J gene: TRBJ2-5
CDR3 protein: CAWSVEGIQETQYF
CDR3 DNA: TGTGCCTGGAGTGTAGAGGGCATTCAAGAGACCCAGTACTTC